The source of this TCR beta chain is a study of shared clonotypes between healthy human individuals. Some clones are missing from TCRdb's copy, which holds only in-frame ones; the method was immunoSEQ multiplex PCR. The table includes some 2 million clones, roughly 95% detected once. Germline V lookup: CDR1 SNHLY, CDR2 FYNNEI. V was shortened by 5 bases and J by 9 bases, with 14 bases between the two germline ends. The CDR3 covers 14 residues. General study results and limits: Generation probabilities of non-shared clonotypes were lower (relative to those shared by all four donors).

As regards this clone: The antigen remains unidentified.

Input material: naive CD4+ T cells sorted from blood. As to subset: CD45RA+ positively selected. The sequence derives from a man between 18 and 35 years old in good health. The gene calls are TRBV2 and TRBJ1-6; maybe TRBD1 (5 bases). The CDR3 DNA sequence: TGTGCCAGCAGTCCACAGGCAGCGGGTTCACCCCTCCACTTT. It yields the protein CASSPQAAGSPLHF.